The 10 T cell receptor beta chains listed next were all sequenced from one sample in a study of T cell changes during pregnancy in multiple sclerosis. The method was immunoSEQ multiplex PCR; TCRdb's version includes in-frame clones alone and lacks a portion of them. The sample records nearly 20,000 clones, 70% to 90% being singletons. The sample in question was CD8+ T cells from peripheral blood mononuclear cells, obtained in the third trimester of pregnancy. The receptor source for this set is a female donor in good health, enrolled as a control in a pregnancy study.

The chain joins TRBV27 to TRBJ2-1; 8 nucleotides line up with TRBD1. CDR1 and CDR2 from the germline V gene are MNHEY and SMNVEV (reference sequence). The CDR3 runs to 17 residues. V was pared by 5 bases and J by 0 bases, with 9 bases of the junction left unmatched. CDR3 amino acids: CASSPGGGPSSYNEQFF. The CDR3 DNA reads TGTGCCAGCAGTCCAGGGGGCGGGCCTAGCTCCTACAATGAGCAGTTCTTC.

The V gene is TRBV28, the J gene TRBJ2-7; possibly TRBD1 for D (7 bases). Germline V gene sequence: CDR1 MDHEN, CDR2 SYDVKM. V was pared by 8 bases and J by 0 bases, with 11 bases between. The CDR3 sequence is 13 residues long. The DNA for the CDR3 is TGTGCCAGCTGCGGGACAGCCTCCTACGAGCAGTACTTC. As protein: CASCGTASYEQYF.

The chain employs TRBV9 and TRBJ1-6; no clear D. V was cut by 4 bases and J by 10 bases, with 9 bases left in between. CDR3 length: 12 amino acids. In germline, CDR1 is SGDLS, CDR2 YYNGEE. In DNA, the CDR3 is TGTGCCAGCAGCACGCACAAGTCACCCCTCCACTTT. Translation: CASSTHKSPLHF.

This rearrangement joins TRBV11-1 to TRBJ2-3, with 12 bases lining up with TRBD2. Germline V gene data show CDR1 as SGHAT and CDR2 as FQDESV (reference sequence). The V and J ends lost 5 bases and 4 bases, in that order; junction bases with no gene match: 13. The CDR3 consists of 18 residues. The CDR3 bases are TGTGCCAGCAGCACCTCTAGCGGGGGGGACCCTTTACCAGATACGCAGTATTTT. This sequence encodes CASSTSSGGDPLPDTQYF.

This clone occurred once. The chain links TRBV5-8 to TRBJ1-5; D is perhaps TRBD1 (5 bases). The V end lost 4 bases, the J end lost 1 base, and 12 bases lay between the germline ends. Germline CDR1 is SGHTS and CDR2 is YDEGEE. This CDR3 is built from 15 residues. CDR3 loop: CASSPTAPSNQPQHF. CDR3 DNA sequence: TGTGCCAGCAGCCCGACAGCACCGAGCAATCAGCCCCAGCATTTT. Looking up the rest from reference TRBV5-8 and TRBJ1-5 gives the full variable domain: EAGVTQSPTHLIKTRGQQATLRCSPISGHTSVYWYQQALGLGLQFLLWYDEGEERNRGNFPPRFSGRQFPNYSSELNVNALELEDSALYLCASSPTAPSNQPQHFGDGTRLSIL.

In DNA form, the CDR3 reads TGCGCCAGCAGCCAAGTTTACGGGGGGCTCGAGACCCAGTACTTC. Its protein product is CASSQVYGGLETQYF. V and J are TRBV4-3 and TRBJ2-5, with a tentative D call TRBD2 (7 bases). The V end lost 1 base, the J end lost 5 bases, and 14 bases lay between the germline ends. In germline, CDR1 is LGHNA, CDR2 YSLEER. The CDR3 is made up of 15 amino acids.

This chain links TRBV28 with TRBJ2-1; 11 bases align to TRBD2. The trim removed 6 bases at V and 10 bases at J, leaving 8 bases unmatched. This CDR3 spans 14 amino acids. Germline lookup yields CDR1 MDHEN and CDR2 SYDVKM. The CDR3 protein is CASSRPSSGGEQFF. For the CDR3, the DNA is TGTGCCAGCAGCCGACCCTCTAGCGGGGGGGAGCAGTTCTTC.

V is TRBV30 and J is TRBJ2-1; 10 positions agree with TRBD2. The germline CDR1 and CDR2 sequences are GTSNPN and SVGIG (reference sequence). This CDR3 comprises 16 residues. J lost 6 bases, V lost 2 bases, and 10 bases had no gene match. This CDR3 is CAWSFSGGPFCNEQFF. In nucleotides, the CDR3 is TGTGCCTGGAGTTTTAGCGGGGGGCCCTTTTGCAATGAGCAGTTCTTC.

The CDR3, as DNA: TGTGCCATCAGCGGACAGGCTGGGATCTCGAGCGGGGGTACGCAGTATTTT. The encoded protein is CAISGQAGISSGGTQYF. The V and J genes are TRBV10-3 and TRBJ2-3; D is possibly TRBD2 (8 bases). The CDR3 loop spans 17 amino acids. CDR1 is ENHRY, CDR2 SYGVKD, per germline. The V end was cut by 6 bases, the J end by 8 bases, with 27 bases between.

The rearrangement joins TRBV9 to TRBJ2-3; the D is unclear. V lost 4 bases to trimming and J lost 6 bases, with 9 bases between them. Germline V gives CDR1 SGDLS, CDR2 YYNGEE. The CDR3 length is 12 residues. DNA of the CDR3: TGTGCCAGCAGCCCACATCCGGATACGCAGTATTTT. Amino acid sequence: CASSPHPDTQYF.